This is a list of T cell receptor beta chains from one sample in a study of cytomegalovirus exposure and HLA in healthy donors. The repertoire was sequenced with immunoSEQ multiplex PCR; TCRdb's copy has only in-frame clones and lacks some. This sample has about 160,000 clones, with approximately 81% found just once. The sequenced sample was PBMCs. These receptors all come from a young man in good health and CMV-seronegative. Both conserved end residues are part of each CDR3. The D gene is left open where the match is weak. Rows may omit the clone size; those that give it use once, few, many or a size class.

V gene: TRBV7-9
J gene: TRBJ2-1
D gene: -
clone size: -
CDR3 DNA: TGTGCCAGCAGCTCCGATTACCATAGCGGAACGGTCGGCGATGAGCAGTTCTTC
CDR3 protein: CASSSDYHSGTVGDEQFF

V gene: TRBV2
J gene: TRBJ1-2
D gene: TRBD1
clone size: once
CDR3 DNA: TGTGCCAGCAGTGGCCCCCCGGACAGGGGGAGAGGTTATGGCTACACCTTC
CDR3 protein: CASSGPPDRGRGYGYTF

V gene: TRBV5-1
J gene: TRBJ1-5
D gene: -
clone size: -
CDR3 DNA: TGCGCCAGCAGCTTGGGGGGGGTGGGTCAGCCCCAGCATTTT
CDR3 protein: CASSLGGVGQPQHF

V gene: TRBV6-5
J gene: TRBJ1-1
D gene: TRBD1
clone size: once
CDR3 DNA: TGTGCCAGCACGCCCCGACAGGGGATCACTGAAGCTTTCTTT
CDR3 protein: CASTPRQGITEAFF

V gene: TRBV2
J gene: TRBJ2-5
D gene: TRBD1
clone size: -
CDR3 DNA: TGTGCCAGCAGTGATGAAGCATCAGGGGGAGAGACCCAGTACTTC
CDR3 protein: CASSDEASGGETQYF

V gene: TRBV7-9
J gene: TRBJ2-7
D gene: -
clone size: -
CDR3 DNA: TGTGCCAGCAGCTTAGATAGCGGCGGGTACGAGCAGTACTTC
CDR3 protein: CASSLDSGGYEQYF

V gene: TRBV18
J gene: TRBJ2-5
D gene: TRBD1
clone size: -
CDR3 DNA: TGTGCCAGCTCACCCCGGACAGGGAGAGGGGAGACCCAGTACTTC
CDR3 protein: CASSPRTGRGETQYF

V gene: TRBV2
J gene: TRBJ1-4
D gene: -
clone size: -
CDR3 DNA: TGTGCCAGCAGTAAAGCGGGCGCAACTAATGAAAAACTGTTTTTT
CDR3 protein: CASSKAGATNEKLFF

V gene: TRBV5-4
J gene: TRBJ1-1
D gene: TRBD1
clone size: -
CDR3 DNA: TGTGCCAGCAGCTCCGGACAGGGGGGGGTTATCACTGAAGCTTTCTTT
CDR3 protein: CASSSGQGGVITEAFF

V gene: TRBV5-1
J gene: TRBJ2-5
D gene: -
clone size: -
CDR3 DNA: TGCGCCAGCAGCACCAGGACAGCCCGCCGAGAGACCCAGTACTTC
CDR3 protein: CASSTRTARRETQYF

V gene: TRBV5-4
J gene: TRBJ2-1
D gene: -
clone size: -
CDR3 DNA: TGTGCCAGCAGCTTGGGAGCGGGTTACTCCTACAATGAGCAGTTCTTC
CDR3 protein: CASSLGAGYSYNEQFF